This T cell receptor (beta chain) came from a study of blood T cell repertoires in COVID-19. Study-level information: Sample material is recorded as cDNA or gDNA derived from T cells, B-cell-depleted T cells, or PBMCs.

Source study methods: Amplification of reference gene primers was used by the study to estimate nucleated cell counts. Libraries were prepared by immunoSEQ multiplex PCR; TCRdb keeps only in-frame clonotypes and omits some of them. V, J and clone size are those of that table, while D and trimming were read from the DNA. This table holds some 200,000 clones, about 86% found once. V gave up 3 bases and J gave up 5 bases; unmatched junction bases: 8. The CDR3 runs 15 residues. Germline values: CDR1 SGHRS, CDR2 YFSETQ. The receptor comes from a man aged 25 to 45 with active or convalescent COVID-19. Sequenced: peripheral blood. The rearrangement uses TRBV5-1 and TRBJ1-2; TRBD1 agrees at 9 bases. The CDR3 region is CASSSTGGRGYGYTF. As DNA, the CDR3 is TGCGCCAGCAGCTCGACAGGGGGAAGGGGGTATGGCTACACCTTC.